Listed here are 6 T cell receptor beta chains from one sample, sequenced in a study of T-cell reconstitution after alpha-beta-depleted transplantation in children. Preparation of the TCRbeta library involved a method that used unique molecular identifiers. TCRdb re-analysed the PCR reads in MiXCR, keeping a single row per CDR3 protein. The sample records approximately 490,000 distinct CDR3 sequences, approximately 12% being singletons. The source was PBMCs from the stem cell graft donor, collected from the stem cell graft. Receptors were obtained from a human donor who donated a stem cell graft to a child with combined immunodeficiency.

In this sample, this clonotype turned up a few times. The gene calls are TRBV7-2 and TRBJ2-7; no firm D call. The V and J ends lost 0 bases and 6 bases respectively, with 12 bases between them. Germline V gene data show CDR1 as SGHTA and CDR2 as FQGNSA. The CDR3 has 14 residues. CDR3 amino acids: CASSLAAQKAEQYF. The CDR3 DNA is TGTGCCAGCAGCTTAGCGGCACAGAAAGCCGAGCAGTACTTC.

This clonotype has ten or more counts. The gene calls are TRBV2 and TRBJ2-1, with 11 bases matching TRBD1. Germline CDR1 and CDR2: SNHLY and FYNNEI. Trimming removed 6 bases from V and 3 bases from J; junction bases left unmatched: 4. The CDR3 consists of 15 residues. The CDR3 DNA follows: TGTGCCAGCAGGGTTGGGACAGGGGGCTACAATGAGCAGTTCTTC. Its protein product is CASRVGTGGYNEQFF.

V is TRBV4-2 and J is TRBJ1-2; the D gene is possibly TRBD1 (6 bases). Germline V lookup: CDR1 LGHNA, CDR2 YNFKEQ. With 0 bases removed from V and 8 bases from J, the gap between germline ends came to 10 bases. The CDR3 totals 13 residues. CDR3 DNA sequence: TGTGCCAGCAGCCAAGATCCAGGGGACGGCTACACCTTC. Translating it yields CASSQDPGDGYTF.

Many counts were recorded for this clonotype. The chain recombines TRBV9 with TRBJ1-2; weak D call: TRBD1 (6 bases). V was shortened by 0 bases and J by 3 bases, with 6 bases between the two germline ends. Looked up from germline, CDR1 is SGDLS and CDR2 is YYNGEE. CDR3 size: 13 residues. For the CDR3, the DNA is TGTGCCAGCAGCGTAGGACAGGACTATGGCTACACCTTC. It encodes CASSVGQDYGYTF. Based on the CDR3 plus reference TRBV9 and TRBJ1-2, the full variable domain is DSGVTQTPKHLITATGQRVTLRCSPRSGDLSVYWYQQSLDQGLQFLIQYYNGEERAKGNILERFSAQQFPDLHSELNLSSLELGDSALYFCASSVGQDYGYTFGSGTRLTVV.

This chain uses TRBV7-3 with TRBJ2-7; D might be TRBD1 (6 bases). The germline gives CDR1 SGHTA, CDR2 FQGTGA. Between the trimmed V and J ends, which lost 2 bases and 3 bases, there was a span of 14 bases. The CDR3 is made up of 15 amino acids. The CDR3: CASSLGSGDGYEQYF. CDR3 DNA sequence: TGTGCCAGCAGCTTAGGGTCAGGGGATGGCTACGAGCAGTACTTC.

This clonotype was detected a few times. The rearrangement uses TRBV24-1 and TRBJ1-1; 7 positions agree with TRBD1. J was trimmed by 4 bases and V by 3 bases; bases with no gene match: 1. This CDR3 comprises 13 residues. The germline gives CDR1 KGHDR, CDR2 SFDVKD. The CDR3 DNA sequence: TGTGCCACCAGTGATGAGGGGGCCACTGAAGCTTTCTTT. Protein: CATSDEGATEAFF.